Shown below are 16 T cell receptor beta chains from a single sample sequenced in a study of cytomegalovirus exposure and HLA in healthy donors. Researchers ran the PCR with 60 Vbeta and 13 Jbeta primers. Assay: immunoSEQ multiplex PCR; the TCRdb copy retains only in-frame clones and omits some. This sample's table has 200,000 to 250,000 clones. The sequenced sample was PBMCs. Every receptor here comes from a woman between 25 and 40 years old in good health and CMV-seropositive.

The chain has TRBV11-2 and TRBJ2-3, with D perhaps matching TRBD2 (6 bases). The CDR3 contains 17 residues. Deletions cut 6 bases from V and 1 base from J, with 20 bases between. CDR1 is SGHAT and CDR2 is FQNNGV in the germline V gene. CDR3 sequence reads: CASRHLLGSGGTDTQYF. CDR3 nucleotide sequence: TGTGCCAGCAGGCACCTCCTTGGTTCGGGAGGCACAGATACGCAGTATTTT.

The chain recombines TRBV4-1 with TRBJ2-3, with D uncertain. Per the germline V gene, CDR1 is MGHRA and CDR2 is YSYEKL. V lost 7 bases to trimming and J lost 5 bases, with 13 bases between them. This CDR3 has 13 residues. The CDR3 here is CASTIQGGDTQYF. CDR3 DNA sequence: TGCGCCAGCACCATCCAAGGCGGAGATACGCAGTATTTT.

The rearrangement uses TRBV7-9 and TRBJ1-2, with D perhaps TRBD1 (6 bases). This CDR3 has 17 residues. V lost 4 bases, J lost 3 bases, and 21 bases lay in between. Germline assignment: CDR1 SEHNR and CDR2 FQNEAQ (reference sequence). CDR3 amino acids: CASSSTSQGWDDYGYTF. The DNA of the CDR3 is TGTGCCAGCAGCTCCACCTCACAGGGATGGGACGACTATGGCTACACCTTC.

The rearrangement joins TRBV9 to TRBJ1-2; possibly TRBD1 for D (5 bases). Germline V gene lookup returns CDR1 SGDLS and CDR2 YYNGEE. With 4 bases removed from V and 3 bases from J, the gap between germline ends came to 13 bases. The CDR3 has 14 amino acids. The CDR3 here is CASSTGDSYYGYTF. DNA for the CDR3: TGTGCCAGCAGCACCGGCGACAGCTACTATGGCTACACCTTC.

The chain recombines TRBV7-2 with TRBJ2-2; D ambiguous. In germline, CDR1 is SGHTA, CDR2 FQGNSA. V lost 5 bases and J lost 3, with 7 bases in between. The CDR3 contains 13 residues. The DNA of the CDR3 is TGTGCCAGCAGCCGGGTGGACACCGGGGAGCTGTTTTTT. Its translation: CASSRVDTGELFF.

This chain connects TRBV30 to TRBJ2-1; 9 positions match TRBD2. The junction had 11 bases not matched to a gene; V was cut back by 1 base and J by 4 bases. The CDR3 has 17 residues. The germline V gene encodes CDR1 GTSNPN and CDR2 SVGIG (reference sequence). The CDR3 sequence: CAWSGKRLAGRYNEQFF. For the CDR3, the DNA is TGTGCCTGGAGTGGAAAGAGGCTAGCGGGGAGATACAATGAGCAGTTCTTC.

The rearrangement joins TRBV6-5 to TRBJ2-3; 9 bases agree with TRBD1. The CDR3 has 15 residues. Germline V CDR1 and CDR2: MNHEY, SVGAGI. V gave up 2 bases and J gave up 2 bases; unmatched junction bases: 2. CDR3 nucleotide sequence: TGTGCCAGCAGTTACCGGGACAGGGCCACAGATACGCAGTATTTT. Encoded protein: CASSYRDRATDTQYF.

The chain employs TRBV25-1 and TRBJ1-1; D is ambiguous. This CDR3 has 11 residues. In germline, CDR1 is MGHDK, CDR2 SYGVNS. The V gene lost 7 bases and the J gene lost 0 bases, with 3 bases spanning the gap. This chain's CDR3 is CASILNTEAFF. The CDR3 nucleotides read TGTGCCAGCATCTTGAACACTGAAGCTTTCTTT. Full variable domain (rest looked up from reference TRBV25-1 and TRBJ1-1): EADIYQTPRYLVIGTGKKITLECSQTMGHDKMYWYQQDPGMELHLIHYSYGVNSTEKGDLSSESTVSRIRTEHFPLTLESARPSHTSQYLCASILNTEAFFGQGTRLTVV.

The rearrangement joins TRBV27 to TRBJ1-2, with 8 bases lining up with TRBD1. Germline V CDR1 and CDR2: MNHEY, SMNVEV (reference sequence). The CDR3 runs to 14 residues. With V trimmed by 9 bases and J by 5 bases, 11 bases remained unmatched. The CDR3 sequence: CASAPRGQGYGYTF. The CDR3 DNA sequence: TGTGCCAGTGCCCCCAGGGGGCAAGGGTATGGCTACACCTTC.

J is TRBJ1-1 and V is TRBV5-1; tentative D call: TRBD1 (5 bases). The CDR3 totals 13 residues. Deletions cut 2 bases from V and 4 bases from J, with 9 bases between. CDR1 is SGHRS and CDR2 is YFSETQ in the germline V gene. The CDR3 is CASSFQGPTEAFF. The CDR3 coding sequence is TGCGCCAGCAGCTTCCAGGGTCCCACTGAAGCTTTCTTT.

Here the CDR3 reads CASSDRSGVETQYF. The CDR3 coding sequence is TGTGCCAGCAGCGACAGGTCCGGTGTGGAGACCCAGTACTTC. The rearrangement uses TRBV6-1 and TRBJ2-5; a possible D gene is TRBD1 (6 bases). Germline values: CDR1 MNHNS, CDR2 SASEGT. The CDR3 is 14 amino acids. Trimming removed 6 bases at V and 5 bases at J, with 16 bases between.

The rearrangement joins TRBV2 to TRBJ1-2, with D unclear. This CDR3 comprises 14 residues. Trimming left V 1 base short and J 3 bases short, with 9 bases between. From germline, CDR1 is SNHLY and CDR2 FYNNEI. The CDR3 region is CASSEDGSYYGYTF. The CDR3 nucleotides read TGTGCCAGCAGTGAAGACGGTAGTTACTATGGCTACACCTTC. Filled out from reference TRBV2 and TRBJ1-2, the complete variable domain reads EPEVTQTPSHQVTQMGQEVILRCVPISNHLYFYWYRQILGQKVEFLVSFYNNEISEKSEIFDDQFSVERPDGSNFTLKIRSTKLEDSAMYFCASSEDGSYYGYTFGSGTRLTVV.

The chain uses TRBV27 and TRBJ1-5; TRBD1 matches 7 bases. The CDR3 sequence is 15 residues long. V lost 5 bases and J lost 5; bases outside the gene matches: 9. Germline CDR1 is MNHEY and CDR2 is SMNVEV (reference sequence). DNA of the CDR3: TGTGCCAGCAGTGGTACAGGGGTGGGGTATCAGCCCCAGCATTTT. This sequence encodes CASSGTGVGYQPQHF.

In DNA, the CDR3 is TGTGCCAGCAGCTTGTCGGATGAGCAGTTCTTC. Amino acid sequence: CASSLSDEQFF. The J gene is TRBJ2-1, the V gene TRBV5-4; the D is unclear. V gave up 1 base and J gave up 8 bases, with 4 bases separating them. The CDR3 consists of 11 residues. Germline assignment: CDR1 SGHNT and CDR2 YYREEE (reference sequence).

CDR3 region: CASAQGTGNTIYF. CDR3 coding DNA: TGCGCCAGTGCCCAGGGGACTGGAAACACCATATATTTT. The V call is TRBV10-2, the J call TRBJ1-3; perhaps TRBD1 as D (6 bases). CDR1 is WSHSY, CDR2 SAAADI, per germline. The CDR3 has 13 residues. With 9 bases removed from V and 2 bases from J, the gap between germline ends came to 11 bases.

V gene TRBV18 combines with J gene TRBJ2-1; 13 nucleotides align to TRBD2. CDR1 is KGHSH and CDR2 is LQKENI in the germline V gene. CDR3 length equals 15 residues. With V trimmed by 2 bases and J by 6 bases, 1 base remained unmatched. CDR3: CASSPTSGGANEQFF. The CDR3, as DNA: TGTGCCAGCTCACCAACTAGCGGGGGGGCCAATGAGCAGTTCTTC.